This T cell receptor (beta chain) was observed in a study of control samples from healthy donors and cancer patients. Clones were read by immunoSEQ multiplex PCR, and TCRdb kept only the in-frame ones, dropping some. Here the sample spans around 170,000 clones, 90% to 95% being singletons. Germline V gene sequence: CDR1 SGDLS, CDR2 YYNGEE. Between the trimmed V and J ends, which lost 0 bases and 7 bases, there was a span of 14 bases. This CDR3 has 15 amino acids. This TCR derives from a woman in her thirties in good health. Sequencing input: blood. V and J are TRBV9 and TRBJ2-1; the D gene could be TRBD1 or TRBD2 (5 bases each). CDR3 in amino acids: CASSVAGSRMNEQFF. The CDR3 DNA follows: TGTGCCAGCAGCGTAGCAGGGAGCAGGATGAATGAGCAGTTCTTC.